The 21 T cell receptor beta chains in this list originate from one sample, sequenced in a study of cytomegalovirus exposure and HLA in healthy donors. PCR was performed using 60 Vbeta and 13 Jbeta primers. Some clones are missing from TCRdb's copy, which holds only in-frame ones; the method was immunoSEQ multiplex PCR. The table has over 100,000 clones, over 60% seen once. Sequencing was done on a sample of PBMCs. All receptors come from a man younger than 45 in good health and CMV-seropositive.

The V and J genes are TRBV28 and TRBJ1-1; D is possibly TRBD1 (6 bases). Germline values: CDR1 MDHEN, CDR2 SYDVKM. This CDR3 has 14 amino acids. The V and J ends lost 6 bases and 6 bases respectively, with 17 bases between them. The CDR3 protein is CASSPSTGRAEAFF. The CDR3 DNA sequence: TGTGCCAGCAGCCCATCTACAGGGAGGGCTGAAGCTTTCTTT.

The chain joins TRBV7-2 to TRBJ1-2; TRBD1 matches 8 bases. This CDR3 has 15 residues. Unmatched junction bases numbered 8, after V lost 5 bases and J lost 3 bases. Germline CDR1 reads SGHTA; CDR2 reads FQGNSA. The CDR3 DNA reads TGTGCCAGCAGCCTTAGGTCGGACAGGGACTATGGCTACACCTTC. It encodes CASSLRSDRDYGYTF.

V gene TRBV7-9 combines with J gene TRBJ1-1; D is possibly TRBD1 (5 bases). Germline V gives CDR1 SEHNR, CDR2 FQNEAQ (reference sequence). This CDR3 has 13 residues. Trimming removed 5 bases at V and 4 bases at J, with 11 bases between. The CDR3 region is CASSGGTFTEAFF. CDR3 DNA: TGTGCCAGCAGCGGTGGGACTTTCACTGAAGCTTTCTTT.

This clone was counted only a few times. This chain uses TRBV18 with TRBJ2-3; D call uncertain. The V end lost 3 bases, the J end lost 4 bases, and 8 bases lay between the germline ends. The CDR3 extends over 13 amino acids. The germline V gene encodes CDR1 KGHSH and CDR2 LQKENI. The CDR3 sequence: CASSPRESDTQYF. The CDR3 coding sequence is TGTGCCAGCTCACCGAGAGAGTCAGATACGCAGTATTTT.

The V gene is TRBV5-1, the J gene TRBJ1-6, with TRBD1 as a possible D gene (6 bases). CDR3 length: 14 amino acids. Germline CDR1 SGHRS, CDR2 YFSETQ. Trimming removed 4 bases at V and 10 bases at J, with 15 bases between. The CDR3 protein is CASSPGGGDSPLHF. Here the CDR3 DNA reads TGCGCCAGCAGCCCGGGGGGGGGCGACTCACCCCTCCACTTT.

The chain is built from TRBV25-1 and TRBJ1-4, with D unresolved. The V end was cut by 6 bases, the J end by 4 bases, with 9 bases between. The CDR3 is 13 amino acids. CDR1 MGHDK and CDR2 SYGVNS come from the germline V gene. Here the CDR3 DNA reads TGTGCCAGCAGCCGAGGGCTTAATGAAAAACTGTTTTTT. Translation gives CASSRGLNEKLFF. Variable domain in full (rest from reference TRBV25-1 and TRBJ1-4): EADIYQTPRYLVIGTGKKITLECSQTMGHDKMYWYQQDPGMELHLIHYSYGVNSTEKGDLSSESTVSRIRTEHFPLTLESARPSHTSQYLCASSRGLNEKLFFGSGTQLSVL.

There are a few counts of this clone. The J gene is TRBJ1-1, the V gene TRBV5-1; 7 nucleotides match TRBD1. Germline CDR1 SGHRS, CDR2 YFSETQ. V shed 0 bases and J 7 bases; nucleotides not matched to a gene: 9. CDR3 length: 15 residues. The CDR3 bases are TGCGCCAGCAGCTTGGTGGAGGGGGCGCGAAGTGAAGCTTTCTTT. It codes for CASSLVEGARSEAFF.

The CDR3 sequence is CASSYRDRGPDEQYF. The CDR3 bases are TGTGCCAGCAGCTACCGGGACAGGGGGCCCGACGAGCAGTACTTC. J is TRBJ2-7 and V is TRBV9; 12 bases agree with TRBD1. CDR1 is SGDLS, CDR2 YYNGEE, per germline. Losses at the gene ends were 4 bases for V and 5 bases for J; bases not matched to a gene: 7. This CDR3 contains 15 residues.

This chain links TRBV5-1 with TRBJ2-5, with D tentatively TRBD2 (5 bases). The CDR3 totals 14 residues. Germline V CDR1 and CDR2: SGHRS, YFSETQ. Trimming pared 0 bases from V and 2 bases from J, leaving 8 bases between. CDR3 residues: CASSLDGVQETQYF. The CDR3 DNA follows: TGCGCCAGCAGCTTGGACGGGGTTCAAGAGACCCAGTACTTC.

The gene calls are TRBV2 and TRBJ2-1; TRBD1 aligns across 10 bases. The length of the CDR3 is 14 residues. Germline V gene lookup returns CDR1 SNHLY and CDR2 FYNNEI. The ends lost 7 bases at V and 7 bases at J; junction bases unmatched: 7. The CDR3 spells CASIRDRGKNEQFF. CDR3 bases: TGTGCCAGCATCCGGGACAGGGGTAAGAATGAGCAGTTCTTC.

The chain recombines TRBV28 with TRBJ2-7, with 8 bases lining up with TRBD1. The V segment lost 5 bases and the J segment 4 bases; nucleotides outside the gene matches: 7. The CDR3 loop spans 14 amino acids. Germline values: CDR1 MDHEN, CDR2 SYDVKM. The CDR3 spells CASSTGGLGYEQYF. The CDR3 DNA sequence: TGTGCCAGCAGTACAGGGGGTTTGGGTTACGAGCAGTACTTC.

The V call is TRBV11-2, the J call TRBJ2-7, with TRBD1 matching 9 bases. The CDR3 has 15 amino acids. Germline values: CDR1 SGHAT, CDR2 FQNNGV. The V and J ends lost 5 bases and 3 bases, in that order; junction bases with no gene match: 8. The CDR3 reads CASSLLTGQGYEQYF. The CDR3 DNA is TGTGCCAGCAGCCTCTTGACGGGACAGGGCTACGAGCAGTACTTC.

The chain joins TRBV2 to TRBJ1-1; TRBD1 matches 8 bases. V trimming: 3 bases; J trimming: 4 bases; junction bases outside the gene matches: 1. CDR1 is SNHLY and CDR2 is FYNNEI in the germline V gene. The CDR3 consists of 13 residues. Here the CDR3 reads CASSEDRATEAFF. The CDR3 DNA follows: TGTGCCAGCAGTGAGGACAGGGCCACTGAAGCTTTCTTT.

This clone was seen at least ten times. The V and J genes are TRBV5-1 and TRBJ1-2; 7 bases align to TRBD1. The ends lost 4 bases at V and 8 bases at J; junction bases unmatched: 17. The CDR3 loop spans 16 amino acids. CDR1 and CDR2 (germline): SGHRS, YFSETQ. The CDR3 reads CASSLGSTQGGSGYTF. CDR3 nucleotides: TGCGCCAGCAGCCTCGGATCCACCCAGGGGGGTTCGGGCTACACCTTC.

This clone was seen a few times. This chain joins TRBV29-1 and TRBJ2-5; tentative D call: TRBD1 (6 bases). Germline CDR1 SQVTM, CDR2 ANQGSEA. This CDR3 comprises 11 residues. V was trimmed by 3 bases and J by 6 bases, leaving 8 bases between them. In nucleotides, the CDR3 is TGCAGCGTTGACTGGGGGCAGACCCAGTACTTC. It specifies CSVDWGQTQYF.

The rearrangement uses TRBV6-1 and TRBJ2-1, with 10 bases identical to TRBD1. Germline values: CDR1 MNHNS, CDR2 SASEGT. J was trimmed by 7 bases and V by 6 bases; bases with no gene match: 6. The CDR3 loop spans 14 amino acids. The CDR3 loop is CASRRQGARNEQFF. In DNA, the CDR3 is TGTGCCAGCAGGAGACAGGGGGCTAGGAATGAGCAGTTCTTC.

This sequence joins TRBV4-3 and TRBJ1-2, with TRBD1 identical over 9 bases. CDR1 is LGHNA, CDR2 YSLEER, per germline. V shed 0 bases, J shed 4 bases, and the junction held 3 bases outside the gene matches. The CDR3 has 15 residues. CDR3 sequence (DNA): TGCGCCAGCAGCCAAGATTGGGACAGGGCCTATGGCTACACCTTC. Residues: CASSQDWDRAYGYTF.

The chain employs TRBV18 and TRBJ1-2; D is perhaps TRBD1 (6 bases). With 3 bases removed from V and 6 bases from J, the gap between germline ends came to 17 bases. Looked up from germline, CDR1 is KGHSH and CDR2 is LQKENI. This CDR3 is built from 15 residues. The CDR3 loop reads CASSPRPTGMDGYTF. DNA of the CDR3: TGTGCCAGCTCACCGCGGCCTACAGGGATGGATGGCTACACCTTC.

CDR3 in DNA: TGCGCCAGCAGTGATTCCCCCGGGACAGGGAGTCTCGACGAGCAGTACTTC. This encodes CASSDSPGTGSLDEQYF. The chain employs TRBV10-1 and TRBJ2-7, with 9 bases lining up with TRBD1. V lost 3 bases and J lost 5; bases outside the gene matches: 14. The V gene's germline CDR1 is WNHNN and CDR2 SYGVQD (reference sequence). This CDR3 is 17 amino acids long.

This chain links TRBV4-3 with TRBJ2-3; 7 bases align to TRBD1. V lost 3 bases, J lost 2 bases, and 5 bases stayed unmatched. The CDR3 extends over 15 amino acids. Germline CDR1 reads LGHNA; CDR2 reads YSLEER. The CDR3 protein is CASSQEQGLTDTQYF. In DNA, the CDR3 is TGCGCCAGCAGCCAGGAACAGGGGCTCACAGATACGCAGTATTTT.

The CDR3 DNA reads TGTGCCAGCTGGACGCAAGCCGGGGGTCTGAATGAGCAGTTCTTC. Translated: CASWTQAGGLNEQFF. The rearrangement links TRBV6-5 to TRBJ2-1; TRBD2 might be the D (6 bases). The V gene's germline CDR1 is MNHEY and CDR2 SVGAGI. The CDR3 has 15 residues. Deletions cut 8 bases from V and 7 bases from J, with 21 bases between.